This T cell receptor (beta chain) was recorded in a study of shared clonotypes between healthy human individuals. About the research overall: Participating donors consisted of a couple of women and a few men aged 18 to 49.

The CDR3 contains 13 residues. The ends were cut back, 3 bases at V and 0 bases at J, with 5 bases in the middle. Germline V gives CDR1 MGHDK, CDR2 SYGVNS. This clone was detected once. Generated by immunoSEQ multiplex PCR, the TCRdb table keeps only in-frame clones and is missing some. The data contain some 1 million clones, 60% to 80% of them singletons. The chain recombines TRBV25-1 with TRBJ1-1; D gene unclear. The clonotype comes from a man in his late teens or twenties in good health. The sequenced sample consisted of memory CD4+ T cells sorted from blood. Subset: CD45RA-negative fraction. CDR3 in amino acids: CASSDPLNTEAFF. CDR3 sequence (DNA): TGTGCCAGCAGTGACCCTCTGAACACTGAAGCTTTCTTT.